A selection of T cell receptor beta chains follows, all from one sample in a study of cytomegalovirus exposure and HLA in healthy donors. The assay was immunoSEQ multiplex PCR, and TCRdb's table has in-frame clones only and misses some. The repertoire holds around 120,000 clones, with approximately 80% as singletons. The sample comprised PBMCs. Receptors were obtained from a human donor in good health. CDR3s include the opening cysteine and the closing phenylalanine or tryptophan. A D gene is named only where the DNA matches it firmly. A clone size is listed for some rows: how often the clone was seen (once, few, many), or a class if it is expanded.

cdr3_aa	cdr3_nt	j_call	d_call	clone_size	v_call
CASSPNRDMSSGNTIYF	TGTGCCAGCAGCCCCAATCGGGACATGAGCTCTGGAAACACCATATATTTT	TRBJ1-3	.	.	TRBV7-9
CASSPTLTGTGKGVETRYF	TGTGCCAGCAGTCCTACCCTCACAGGGACAGGTAAGGGAGTGGAGACCCGGTACTTC	TRBJ2-5	TRBD1	.	TRBV28
CSVEPTGVGIGELFF	TGCAGCGTTGAACCCACAGGGGTAGGGATCGGGGAGCTGTTTTTT	TRBJ2-2	TRBD1	.	TRBV29-1
CASSLQRNYQPQHF	TGTGCCAGCAGTCTCCAGAGGAATTATCAGCCCCAGCATTTT	TRBJ1-5	.	.	TRBV6-6
CASSSIGQGASYEQYF	TGTGCCAGCAGTTCCATCGGACAGGGGGCCTCCTACGAGCAGTACTTC	TRBJ2-7	TRBD1	.	TRBV28
CASSAQTGGDGLTANTGELFF	TGTGCCAGCAGTGCTCAGACAGGGGGCGATGGTCTTACCGCGAACACCGGGGAGCTGTTTTTT	TRBJ2-2	TRBD1	.	TRBV2
CASRNDLGAGANEQFF	TGTGCCAGCAGGAACGACCTGGGGGCCGGGGCCAATGAGCAGTTCTTC	TRBJ2-1	.	few	TRBV5-4
CASSARGAGNTEAFF	TGTGCCAGCAGTGCCAGGGGCGCGGGGAACACTGAAGCTTTCTTT	TRBJ1-1	.	.	TRBV6-1
CASRQAGGANTQYF	TGTGCCAGCCGACAAGCGGGGGGCGCGAATACGCAGTATTTT	TRBJ2-3	TRBD2	.	TRBV27
CASSLGGARGETQYF	TGTGCCAGCAGCTTAGGAGGGGCCCGGGGGGAGACCCAGTACTTC	TRBJ2-5	.	.	TRBV7-9
CASSDGTSGTDTQYF	TGTGCCAGCAGCGACGGGACTAGCGGCACAGATACGCAGTATTTT	TRBJ2-3	TRBD2	.	TRBV9
CASSLRTEAFF	TGTGCCAGCAGTTTACGCACTGAAGCTTTCTTT	TRBJ1-1	.	.	TRBV28
CASSYSMRNTEAFF	TGTGCCAGCAGTTACTCGATGAGGAACACTGAAGCTTTCTTT	TRBJ1-1	.	few	TRBV6-6
CASSLGGGQSSYEQYF	TGTGCCAGCAGCTTAGGGGGCGGACAGTCCTCCTACGAGCAGTACTTC	TRBJ2-7	.	.	TRBV7-2
CASIKGGGTEAFF	TGTGCCAGCATCAAAGGCGGGGGAACTGAAGCTTTCTTT	TRBJ1-1	.	.	TRBV28
CASSTAGQGAGNTIYF	TGTGCCAGCAGTACGGCTGGACAGGGGGCCGGAAACACCATATATTTT	TRBJ1-3	TRBD1	.	TRBV28
CASSGGMAGAPSSYEQYF	TGTGCCAGCAGCGGAGGAATGGCGGGGGCCCCAAGCTCCTACGAGCAGTACTTC	TRBJ2-7	.	.	TRBV2
CASSSPLRRTYEQYF	TGTGCCAGCAGTTCCCCCCTGCGCCGTACCTACGAGCAGTACTTC	TRBJ2-7	.	.	TRBV27
CASSSLAGAQYF	TGTGCCAGCAGCTCCTTAGCGGGGGCGCAGTATTTT	TRBJ2-3	TRBD2	few	TRBV5-4
CASSQLASSGELFF	TGCGCCAGCAGCCAACTAGCGTCATCCGGGGAGCTGTTTTTT	TRBJ2-2	.	.	TRBV4-1
CASSHRGRDTGELFF	TGTGCCAGCAGTCACAGGGGTCGGGACACCGGGGAGCTGTTTTTT	TRBJ2-2	TRBD1	.	TRBV6-5
CASSQEPSGGNYNEQFF	TGTGCCAGCAGCCAAGAGCCTAGCGGGGGGAATTACAATGAGCAGTTCTTC	TRBJ2-1	TRBD2	.	TRBV4-2
CASRTTDQDYNEQFF	TGCGCCAGCAGAACCACAGATCAAGACTACAATGAGCAGTTCTTC	TRBJ2-1	.	.	TRBV10-2
CASSQDLGPDTQYF	TGTGCCAGCAGCCAAGATCTTGGCCCAGATACGCAGTATTTT	TRBJ2-3	.	.	TRBV4-2
CASRTGTANTEAFF	TGCGCCAGCAGAACCGGGACAGCAAACACTGAAGCTTTCTTT	TRBJ1-1	TRBD1	few	TRBV10-2